This T cell receptor beta chain is drawn from a study of T cell responses to AZD1222 COVID-19 vaccine. Overall study context: Analyses pooled second doses at about 4 or about 12 weeks.

Broader study findings: CD4 TCRs associated with vaccination spanned spike, dominating at 160-218 and 743-854. Samples come after the peak T cell response, not at day 14. White British people made up most donors, females outnumbered males, and clonal diversity was possibly underestimated.

Germline values: CDR1 KGHSH, CDR2 LQKENI. CDR3 length: 13 residues. After removal of 0 bases from V and 6 bases from J, the junction contained 2 bases not matched to a gene. To note about this clone: Its antigen remains unidentified.

TCRdb's copy holds only in-frame clones and misses some; the assay was immunoSEQ multiplex PCR. The sample records about 94,000 clones, 70% to 90% being singletons. The rearrangement links TRBV18 to TRBJ2-7; TRBD1 agrees at 7 bases. The sequencing used peripheral blood, collected on day 0 of AZD1222 vaccination. The receptor was isolated from an adult in good health. This CDR3 reads CASSPPDRAEQYF. DNA of the CDR3: TGTGCCAGCTCACCACCCGACAGGGCCGAGCAGTACTTC.